The subject of this entry is one TCR beta chain. This entry comes from a study of blood T cell repertoires in COVID-19. The wider study: There were acute and convalescent COVID-19 samples, and they came from the United States, Italy and Spain. The cDNA or gDNA used as material had been derived from T cells, B-cell-depleted T cells, or PBMCs.

Per the original methods: Cell counts per sample came from amplifying reference gene primers. Sequencing was performed with immunoSEQ multiplex PCR; in TCRdb, only in-frame clones are kept and a portion is missing. The V and J calls and the clone size are those of that table, but D and trimming were determined from the DNA. The sample carries roughly 50,000 clones, around nine tenths recorded once. CDR1 and CDR2 (germline): KGHSH, LQKENI. This CDR3 is 15 amino acids long. Trimming shortened V by 5 bases and J by 3 bases, and 16 bases separated the two germline ends. V usage is TRBV18 and J usage is TRBJ1-2, with D perhaps matching TRBD1 (5 bases). The TCR sequence derives from a middle-aged woman with active COVID-19. The sample comprised peripheral blood. CDR3 in DNA: TGTGCCAGCTCATCCGGCACGTCGGGGGACTATGGCTACACCTTC. It specifies CASSSGTSGDYGYTF.